Each of the 24 T cell receptor beta chains below was sequenced from the same sample in a study of T cell repertoires in aging, cancer and after chemotherapy. Multiplex touch-down PCR with TRB-A/B primers amplified rearranged V-D-J TRB sequences. TCRdb re-called the multiplex PCR reads with MiXCR, one entry per CDR3 protein. This table has thousands of distinct CDR3 sequences, about 34% appearing once. TCR beta rearrangements were amplified from peripheral blood genomic DNA. Input material: blood. These receptors were obtained from a human donor with a blood cancer.

The chain recombines TRBV5-3 with TRBJ2-3; D unresolved. TRBV5-3 qualifies as an ORF whose function is uncertain. Deletions cut 1 base from V and 1 base from J, with 10 bases between. The CDR3 has 15 amino acids. DNA for the CDR3: TGTGCCAGAAGCTTGCTGGGCTGCTGCACAGATACGCAGTATTTT. Residues: CARSLLGCCTDTQYF.

This clonotype was counted between two and nine times. The rearrangement joins TRBV14 to TRBJ2-3; no clear D. The V gene lost 0 bases and the J gene lost 4 bases, with 11 bases spanning the gap. This CDR3 has 15 residues. The germline gives CDR1 SGHDN, CDR2 FVKESK. CDR3 sequence: CASSQDDRAPDTQYF. CDR3 nucleotide sequence: TGTGCCAGCAGCCAAGATGATCGGGCCCCAGATACGCAGTATTTT.

The genes are TRBV14 and TRBJ1-3; D is unclear. V was pared by 2 bases and J by 3 bases, with 8 bases between. This CDR3 is 14 amino acids long. Per germline, CDR1 SGHDN and CDR2 FVKESK. The CDR3 loop reads CASSQYQDGNTIYF. The CDR3 region has the DNA TGTGCCAGCAGCCAATACCAGGATGGAAACACCATATATTTT.

The chain is built from TRBV4-3 and TRBJ1-1; unclear D gene. The CDR3 sequence is 15 residues long. Trimming cost V 4 bases and J 3 bases, with 15 bases left between them. Germline CDR1 is LGHNA and CDR2 is YSLEER. The CDR3 nucleotides read TGCGCCAGCAGCCTAAACGGTCAGCCGTACACTGAAGCTTTCTTT. Translating it yields CASSLNGQPYTEAFF.

This rearrangement joins TRBV27 to TRBJ1-5; TRBD1 agrees at 8 bases. Trimming took 1 base from V and 2 from J; bases not matched to a gene: 1. The CDR3 has 15 residues. CDR1 is MNHEY, CDR2 SMNVEV, per germline (reference sequence). CDR3 DNA: TGTGCCAGCAGTTTATTGGGACAGGGCAATCAGCCCCAGCATTTT. Its protein is CASSLLGQGNQPQHF.

The J gene is TRBJ2-7, the V gene TRBV18, with a possible D match to TRBD1 (6 bases). The germline gives CDR1 KGHSH, CDR2 LQKENI. The ends were cut back, 1 base at V and 6 bases at J, with 7 bases in the middle. The length of the CDR3 is 12 residues. CDR3: CASSPQGVEQYF. The CDR3 nucleotides are TGTGCCAGCTCACCACAGGGGGTCGAGCAGTACTTC.

This clonotype is medium-sized (0.01 to 0.1%) within its sample. The chain uses TRBV19 and TRBJ1-2; 8 positions agree with TRBD1. Germline assignment: CDR1 LNHDA and CDR2 SQIVND (reference sequence). The CDR3 totals 14 residues. Trimming removed 4 bases from V and 5 bases from J; junction bases left unmatched: 6. CDR3 in DNA: TGTGCCAGTAGTAGTACAGGACAGGGATATGGCTACACCTTC. Translated, it gives CASSSTGQGYGYTF.

This chain links TRBV11-1 with TRBJ2-3; TRBD2 matches 11 bases. Germline CDR1 reads SGHAT; CDR2 reads FQDESV (reference sequence). The CDR3 has 16 amino acids. The J segment lost 3 bases and the V segment lost 7 bases, leaving 9 bases of the junction unmatched. The CDR3 DNA follows: TGTGCCAGCACCGTAGCGGGGGGGCTGGAGACAGATACGCAGTATTTT. The encoded protein is CASTVAGGLETDTQYF.

The genes are TRBV6-2 or TRBV6-3 and TRBJ2-1; TRBD2 aligns across 8 bases. CDR3 size: 15 residues. The germline V gene encodes CDR1 MNHEY and CDR2 SVGEGT. Trimming at V came to 2 bases and at J to 0 bases, leaving 0 bases not matched to a gene. Here the CDR3 DNA reads TGTGCCAGCAGTTACGCGGGGGGCTCCTACAATGAGCAGTTCTTC. Translating it yields CASSYAGGSYNEQFF.

The chain combines TRBV7-3 with TRBJ2-2; possible D gene TRBD2, 6 bases. Germline assignment: CDR1 SGHTA and CDR2 FQGTGA. The V end lost 4 bases, the J end lost 2 bases, and 8 bases lay between the germline ends. This CDR3 comprises 14 residues. The CDR3 protein is CASSSDYNTGELFF. Written as DNA, the CDR3 is TGTGCCAGCAGCTCGGACTACAACACCGGGGAGCTGTTTTTT.

This clonotype was counted a few times. This chain uses TRBV28 with TRBJ2-7, with 7 bases identical to TRBD1. Trimming at V came to 2 bases and at J to 7 bases, leaving 8 bases not matched to a gene. Germline V gene sequence: CDR1 MDHEN, CDR2 SYDVKM. This CDR3 has 14 amino acids. The CDR3, as DNA: TGTGCCAGCAGTTTAGGGGACAGAACCAATGAGCAGTACTTC. This gives the protein CASSLGDRTNEQYF.

The V and J genes are TRBV7-2 and TRBJ1-1; weak D call: TRBD1 (6 bases). The ends were cut back, 6 bases at V and 7 bases at J, with 12 bases in the middle. CDR3 size: 12 residues. From germline, CDR1 is SGHTA and CDR2 FQGNSA. This chain's CDR3 is CASSYRGSEAFF. The DNA of the CDR3 is TGTGCCAGCAGTTATAGGGGGAGTGAAGCTTTCTTT.

The chain is built from TRBV27 and TRBJ2-7, with 10 bases identical to TRBD1. CDR1 and CDR2 from the germline V gene are MNHEY and SMNVEV (reference sequence). This CDR3 comprises 15 residues. The J segment lost 0 bases and the V segment lost 2 bases, leaving 1 base of the junction unmatched. As DNA, the CDR3 is TGTGCCAGCAGTTTAAGGACAGGGGGCTCCTACGAGCAGTACTTC. This gives the protein CASSLRTGGSYEQYF.

In regard to this clonotype: A read error may account for a junction end that differs from germline. The chain combines TRBV10-3 with TRBJ2-1, with 9 bases matching TRBD1. The germline V gene encodes CDR1 ENHRY and CDR2 SYGVKD. CDR3 size: 14 residues. DNA of the CDR3: TGTGCCAGCAGTTCTCCCCGGGACAGGGATGAGCAGTTCTTC. This translates into CASSSPRDRDEQFF.

This chain uses TRBV11-2 with TRBJ2-7; 8 bases are a match to TRBD1. Germline V gives CDR1 SGHAT, CDR2 FQNNGV. There are 16 residues in the CDR3. Trimming removed 2 bases from V and 2 bases from J; junction bases left unmatched: 8. CDR3 coding DNA: TGTGCCAGCAGCTTATTGGCCGGACAGGGCACCTACGAGCAGTACTTC. Its translation: CASSLLAGQGTYEQYF.

The V gene is TRBV5-1, the J gene TRBJ2-1, with D possibly matching TRBD2 (5 bases). This CDR3 has 14 amino acids. Germline CDR1 and CDR2: SGHRS and YFSETQ. The V and J ends lost 0 bases and 14 bases respectively, with 18 bases between them. The CDR3 sequence is CASSLGFEGTEEFF. The DNA for the CDR3 is TGCGCCAGCAGCTTGGGTTTCGAGGGAACAGAGGAGTTCTTC.

The V call is TRBV12-3 or TRBV12-4, the J call TRBJ2-7; 8 nucleotides match TRBD1. The CDR3 length is 13 residues. Unmatched junction bases numbered 13, after V lost 8 bases and J lost 10 bases. The CDR3 is CASAYRTDRGQYF. The DNA of the CDR3 is TGTGCCAGCGCATACCGAACCGACAGGGGACAGTACTTC.

This clonotype is labeled as medium-sized. The chain has TRBV30 and TRBJ2-6; 7 bases fit TRBD1. J gave up 1 base and V 8 bases, and 14 bases lay outside the gene matches. Germline V gene sequence: CDR1 GTSNPN, CDR2 SVGIG (reference sequence). The CDR3 is 17 amino acids. The CDR3 DNA follows: TGTGCCGGTACTGACAGGGAGAACCCGTCTGGGGCCAACGTCCTGACTTTC. This codes for CAGTDRENPSGANVLTF.

In this sample, this clonotype turned up a few times. CDR3 bases: TGTGCCTGGAGTGTAGGGCTCAGCCAAGAGACCCAGTACTTC. Amino acid sequence: CAWSVGLSQETQYF. V gene TRBV30 combines with J gene TRBJ2-5; D is unresolved. The CDR3 loop spans 14 amino acids. V was clipped by 0 bases and J by 1 base, with 9 bases between them. Germline CDR1 and CDR2: GTSNPN and SVGIG (reference sequence).

In its sample, this clonotype was seen a few times. The chain carries TRBV4-2 and TRBJ1-6; unclear D gene. Trimming shortened V by 0 bases and J by 7 bases, and 13 bases separated the two germline ends. CDR3 length: 16 residues. Germline lookup yields CDR1 LGHNA and CDR2 YNFKEQ. The CDR3 loop is CASSQEGPIGNSPLHF. CDR3 in DNA: TGTGCCAGCAGCCAAGAAGGACCTATTGGGAATTCACCCCTCCACTTT.

With regard to this clonotype: Possible read error: a much larger clone is one base away. This rearrangement joins TRBV30 to TRBJ2-5; 9 bases are a match to TRBD2. V lost 5 bases and J lost 1; bases outside the gene matches: 8. The germline V gene has CDR1 GTSNPN and CDR2 SVGIG (reference sequence). The CDR3 is made up of 15 amino acids. DNA for the CDR3: TGTGCCTGGGGTGGAGCGGGAGGCGTCCAAGAGACCCAGTACTTC. Its translation is CAWGGAGGVQETQYF.

CDR3 in amino acids: CASSLDRTRNYGYTF. The CDR3 DNA reads TGTGCCAGCAGCTTAGACAGAACCAGAAACTATGGCTACACCTTC. The rearrangement uses TRBV7-6 and TRBJ1-2; D gene ambiguous. The germline V gene has CDR1 SGHVS and CDR2 FNYEAQ. Trimming left V 1 base short and J 2 bases short, with 11 bases between. This CDR3 has 15 residues.

This clonotype is medium-sized in the sample. The chain combines TRBV10-3 with TRBJ1-2; D may be TRBD1 (5 bases). The V gene's germline CDR1 is ENHRY and CDR2 SYGVKD. This CDR3 comprises 15 residues. The germline V and J ends were trimmed by 8 bases and 4 bases, with 20 bases remaining between them. CDR3 protein: CAIGADSSSSYGYTF. For the CDR3, the DNA is TGTGCCATCGGGGCGGACTCCTCGTCCTCCTATGGCTACACCTTC.

This clonotype showed up just a few times. V gene TRBV6-6 combines with J gene TRBJ1-5; no definite D call. Germline V lookup: CDR1 MNHNY, CDR2 SVGAGI (reference sequence). V was shortened by 9 bases and J by 3 bases, with 12 bases between the two germline ends. The CDR3 contains 13 residues. The CDR3 region is CASRASSNQPQHF. As DNA, the CDR3 is TGTGCCAGTCGGGCATCTTCCAATCAGCCCCAGCATTTT.